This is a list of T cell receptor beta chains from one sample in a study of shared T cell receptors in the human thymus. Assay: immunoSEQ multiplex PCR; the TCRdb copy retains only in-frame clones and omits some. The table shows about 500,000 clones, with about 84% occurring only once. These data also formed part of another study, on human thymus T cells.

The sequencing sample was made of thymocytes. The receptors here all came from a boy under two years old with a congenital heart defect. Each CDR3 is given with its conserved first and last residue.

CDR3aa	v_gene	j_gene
CASRPQGPHYEQYF	TRBV27	TRBJ2-7
CASSLWQGLFSGNTIYF	TRBV5-5	TRBJ1-3
CASGFRRAPKEGYEQYF	TRBV12-5	TRBJ2-7
CASSLSIQYF	TRBV11-3	TRBJ2-4
CASSPPVSSGRSHPNTGELFF	TRBV18	TRBJ2-2
CASSPDRRVPYGYTF	TRBV4-2	TRBJ1-2
CASSYRTSGSFYEQYF	TRBV6-5	TRBJ2-7
CASSLRMRPYNEQFF	TRBV5-4	TRBJ2-1
CASSGSRVSSYEQYF	TRBV18	TRBJ2-7
CASSRDRARTGELFF	TRBV11-3	TRBJ2-2
CASSQDRGPARGQYF	TRBV4-3	TRBJ2-7
CASSLTSGSPSSYNEQFF	TRBV7-3	TRBJ2-1
CASSHLSGANVLTF	TRBV4-2	TRBJ2-6
CASSQEASGRGSSYNEQFF	TRBV4-3	TRBJ2-1
CASSLQGPPGGYTF	TRBV7-2	TRBJ1-2
CASSPYPGQGAYEQYF	TRBV11-3	TRBJ2-7
CASSRRTGGGEQYF	TRBV4-1	TRBJ2-7
CTVMGTGVPRQPQHF	TRBV29-1	TRBJ1-5
CASSSPAASGIPPEGQYF	TRBV11-3	TRBJ2-3
CASGRSTDTQYF	TRBV28	TRBJ2-3
CASSLWGTIRVRETQYF	TRBV28	TRBJ2-5
CASSQPWGSGRAQQYF	TRBV4-1	TRBJ2-7
CASSADRGGGYTF	TRBV28	TRBJ1-2
CATSRQPAGELFF	TRBV15	TRBJ2-2
CASSRRMGRNYGYTF	TRBV5-1	TRBJ1-2
CASSLEGGADRYNEQFF	TRBV2	TRBJ2-1
CASSITGGTEAFF	TRBV2	TRBJ1-1
CASSHTGASYEQYF	TRBV4-1	TRBJ2-7
CASSTGQGALYSNQPQHF	TRBV27	TRBJ1-5
CASSLSGRALYEQFF	TRBV11-2	TRBJ2-1
CASSLQARDTFYEQYF	TRBV18	TRBJ2-7
CASSLGGAGFNYGYTF	TRBV7-6	TRBJ1-2
CASSVGQPGQAGTSTDTQYF	TRBV9	TRBJ2-3
CASSIGSGDGYTF	TRBV19	TRBJ1-2
CASSYSTGIPEAFF	TRBV6-5	TRBJ1-1